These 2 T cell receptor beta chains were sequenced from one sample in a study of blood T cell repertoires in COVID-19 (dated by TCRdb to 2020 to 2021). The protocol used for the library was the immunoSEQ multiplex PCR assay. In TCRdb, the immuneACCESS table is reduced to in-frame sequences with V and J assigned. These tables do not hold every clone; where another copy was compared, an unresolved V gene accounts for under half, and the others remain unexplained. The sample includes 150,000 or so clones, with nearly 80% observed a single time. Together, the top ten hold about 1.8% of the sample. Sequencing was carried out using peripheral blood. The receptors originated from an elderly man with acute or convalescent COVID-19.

The chain's CDR3 is CASSLEFGGPGSYTF. The DNA of the CDR3 is TGTGCCAGCAGCTTGGAGTTTGGTGGGCCTGGCAGCTACACCTTC. The J gene is TRBJ1-2, the V gene TRBV5-6, with D uncertain. V lost 0 bases and J lost 9, with 18 bases in between. Germline V gene data show CDR1 as SGHDT and CDR2 as YYEEEE. CDR3 length: 15 residues.

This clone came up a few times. CDR3 amino acids: CAGLGTGVSPLHF. DNA for the CDR3: TGTGCCGGATTAGGGACAGGGGTATCACCCCTCCACTTT. The chain combines TRBV2 with TRBJ1-6, with 10 bases that match TRBD1. The germline gives CDR1 SNHLY, CDR2 FYNNEI. The trim removed 11 bases at V and 10 bases at J, leaving 8 bases unmatched. The length of the CDR3 is 13 residues.